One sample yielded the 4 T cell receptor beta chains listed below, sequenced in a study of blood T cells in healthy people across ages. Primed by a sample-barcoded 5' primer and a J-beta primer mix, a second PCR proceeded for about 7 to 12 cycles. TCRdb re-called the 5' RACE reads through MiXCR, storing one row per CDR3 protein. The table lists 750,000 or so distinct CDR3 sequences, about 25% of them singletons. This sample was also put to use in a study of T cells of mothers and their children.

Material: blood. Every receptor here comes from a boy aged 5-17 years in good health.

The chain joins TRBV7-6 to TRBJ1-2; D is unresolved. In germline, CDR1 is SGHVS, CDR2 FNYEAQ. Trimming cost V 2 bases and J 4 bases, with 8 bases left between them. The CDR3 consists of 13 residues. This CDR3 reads CASSLNRLYGYTF. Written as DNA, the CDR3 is TGTGCCAGCAGCTTAAACAGACTCTATGGCTACACCTTC.

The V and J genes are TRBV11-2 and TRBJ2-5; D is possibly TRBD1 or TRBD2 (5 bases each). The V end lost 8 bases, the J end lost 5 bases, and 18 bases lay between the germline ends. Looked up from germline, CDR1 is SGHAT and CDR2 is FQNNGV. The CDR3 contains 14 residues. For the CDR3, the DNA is TGTGCCAGCTGCTACCTGGGACCCTCGGAGACCCAGTACTTC. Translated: CASCYLGPSETQYF.

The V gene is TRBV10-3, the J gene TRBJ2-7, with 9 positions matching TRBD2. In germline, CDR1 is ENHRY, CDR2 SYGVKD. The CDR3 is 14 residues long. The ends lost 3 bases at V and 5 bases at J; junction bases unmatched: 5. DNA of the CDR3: TGTGCCATCAGTGAATTAGCGGGAGAGGACGAGCAGTACTTC. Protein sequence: CAISELAGEDEQYF.

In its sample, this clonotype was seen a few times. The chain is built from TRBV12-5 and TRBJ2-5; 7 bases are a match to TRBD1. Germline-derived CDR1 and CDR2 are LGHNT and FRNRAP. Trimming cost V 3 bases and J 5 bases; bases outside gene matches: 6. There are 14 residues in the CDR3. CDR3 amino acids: CASGLPQGEETQYF. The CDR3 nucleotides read TGTGCTAGTGGTTTACCCCAGGGGGAGGAGACCCAGTACTTC.